This T cell receptor beta chain derives from a study of Graves' ophthalmopathy and Graves' hyperthyroidism (dated by TCRdb to the late 2010s). Background on the whole study: Hyperthyroidism was defined as stable when no progression to ophthalmopathy occurred within 18 months of follow-up. A discovery set of 100 patients (around 44 ophthalmopathy, 55 to 65 stable hyperthyroidism) was enrolled to explore V-J signatures distinguishing ophthalmopathy from hyperthyroidism. TCR beta repertoire signatures were used to distinguish Graves' ophthalmopathy from Graves' hyperthyroidism and to predict progression to ophthalmopathy. In total, over 130 blood samples were TCR-sequenced: approximately 42 ophthalmopathy, roughly 80 hyperthyroidism and some 17 hyperthyroidism-to-ophthalmopathy patients. An independent validation cohort comprised some 19 hyperthyroidism patients and 15 to 17 patients who later progressed from hyperthyroidism to ophthalmopathy. In more than five hyperthyroidism patients, the T-cell repertoires found in thyroid tissue were compared with those found in blood. Once sampling was done, hyperthyroidism patients were given methimazole at a starting dose of 30 mg daily, while ophthalmopathy patients were given high-dose intravenous methylprednisolone.

For repertoire sequencing, TCR beta CDR3 regions were amplified from RNA transcripts. The first round of RT-PCR was done with HTBI primers and the Qiagen OneStep RT-PCR kit, and was followed by a second round of multiplex PCR, then size selection and purification. The libraries underwent paired-end sequencing with 100 bp reads on an Illumina HiSeq2000. In the original analysis: SOAPnuke was used to process the reads, removing any read that contained adapters or uncalled bases, had a mean Phred below 15, or lacked an exact match to the constant primer or identifier. COPE v1.2.5 was used to merge the high-quality paired reads. Clonotypes were defined as unique nucleotide sequences and were aligned to IMGT TRB V, D and J references using MiTCR v1.1. Only V-J combinations with frequency above 0.0001 were analysed, covering around 99% of repertoires. For each V-J combination, a TCR clonal expansion and chaos score was defined as F50 clonal expansion divided by the chaos observed in the TCRdist matrix. Welch's t-statistics and random forest were used to narrow the features down to more than 10 V-J combinations, which were then fed into a naive Bayes classifier. Thyroid-blood repertoire similarity was quantified with the Morisita-Horn index. TCRdb ran its own pipeline on the public reads, namely fastp trimming at Q25 and MiXCR clone calling, and kept in-frame beta chains. A single entry per CDR3 protein holds the most common genes and DNA from its merged rows. The authors' filters were not applied to this entry. The sample table lists about 600,000 distinct CDR3 sequences, about 40% of them with a count of one. Around 4.6% of the sample lies in the top ten.

This clonotype was picked up one time. Which antigen it targets is not known. No much larger clone is present one base from it, and per-base qualities are unavailable. One read yields weak evidence. Overall study results and their limits: Most of the expanded thyroid clonotypes with a frequency above 0.001 were also detected in blood, and it was suggested that the thyroid immune response may be reflected by blood repertoires. No statistical method was used to predetermine the sample size, and group allocation was not hidden from the investigators. In cross-validation, the 13-signature model distinguished ophthalmopathy from stable hyperthyroidism with about 90% sensitivity and over 81% specificity, while in the test set the corresponding values were roughly 80% and 75%. In validation, the model predicted ophthalmopathy progression with about 71% sensitivity and roughly 72% specificity; 12 predicted patients were CT-confirmed with GO in a median of approximately six months.

The V and J ends are trimmed by 7 bases and 5 bases, leaving 24 bases between them. The CDR3, from cysteine to phenylalanine, totals 16 residues. Only the CDR3 region is kept as DNA, spanning 48 bases read in frame from base 1. Via the germline V gene, CDR1 is ENHRY and CDR2 SYGVKD. Hyperthyroidism patients were newly diagnosed, were aged 18 to 65 years, and had a disease duration under 2 months. Patients were excluded if they had other autoimmune diseases, uncontrolled infections, pregnancy or lactation. Clinical symptoms, serum thyroxine, TRAb, thyroid ultrasound and orbital computed tomography were used for diagnosis. Total RNA was extracted with Trizol reagent and quality-checked on an Agilent 2100 Bioanalyzer.

The sequencing sample was made of peripheral blood or thyroid tissue (not recorded which). The rearrangement combines TRBV10-3 with TRBJ2-7; TRBD1 might be the D gene, on 8 matching bases. This clonotype originated in an adult man with Graves' hyperthyroidism. Read as DNA, the sequence is TGTGCCATCAATCAATTCGGGACAGGCGGGAGCGACGAGCAGTACTTC. Translated, this gives CAINQFGTGGSDEQYF.